A selection of T cell receptor beta chains follows, all from one sample in a study of shared clonotypes between healthy human individuals. Method: immunoSEQ multiplex PCR; TCRdb's copy keeps in-frame clones and lacks some. The repertoire consists of some 1,600,000 clones, with 95% to 99% occurring once and the leading ten covering 0.4% to 0.55%. What was sequenced was naive CD4+ T cells sorted from blood. The receptors stem from a man aged 30 to 39 in good health. Both conserved end residues are part of each CDR3. A D gene is named only where the DNA matches it firmly. A clone size is listed for some rows: how often the clone was seen (once, few, many), or a class if it is expanded.

v_call	j_call	clone_size	d_call	cdr3_aa	cdr3_nt
TRBV18	TRBJ2-7	-	TRBD2	CASSPLAPEGLAGGGEQYF	TGTGCCAGCTCACCACTTGCCCCGGAGGGACTAGCGGGAGGAGGCGAGCAGTACTTC
TRBV6-6	TRBJ2-7	-	-	CASSYGAGVYEQYF	TGTGCCAGCAGTTACGGGGCCGGTGTCTACGAGCAGTACTTC
TRBV27	TRBJ2-3	-	TRBD1	CASSWTGITDTQYF	TGTGCCAGCAGTTGGACAGGGATCACAGATACGCAGTATTTT
TRBV7-9	TRBJ2-7	-	TRBD1	CASMDRAAYEQYF	TGTGCCAGCATGGACAGGGCGGCCTACGAGCAGTACTTC
TRBV9	TRBJ2-7	-	TRBD2	CASSVGTSGPPFYEQYF	TGTGCCAGCAGCGTCGGGACTAGCGGCCCACCGTTCTACGAGCAGTACTTC
TRBV9	TRBJ2-3	-	-	CASSVNRTTTDTQYF	TGTGCCAGCAGCGTAAACAGGACAACCACAGATACGCAGTATTTT
TRBV11-2	TRBJ1-2	-	-	CASSLATGTGYGYTF	TGTGCCAGCAGCTTAGCCACAGGTACGGGCTATGGCTACACCTTC
TRBV5-1	TRBJ2-5	-	-	CASSRTSQETQYF	TGCGCCAGCAGCCGGACGTCTCAAGAGACCCAGTACTTC
TRBV18	TRBJ2-5	-	TRBD1	CASSPTRQGAITTQETQYF	TGTGCCAGCTCACCTACGAGGCAGGGGGCGATAACGACGCAAGAGACCCAGTACTTC
TRBV10-3	TRBJ1-5	-	-	CAISDFGQRPNQPQHF	TGTGCCATCAGTGACTTTGGACAGCGCCCCAATCAGCCCCAGCATTTT
TRBV10-3	TRBJ2-1	-	TRBD2	CAISASTGTSGYNEQFF	TGTGCCATCAGTGCCTCAACCGGGACTAGCGGTTACAATGAGCAGTTCTTC
TRBV18	TRBJ2-1	-	TRBD2	CASSRTSGSYNEQFF	TGTGCCAGCTCACGAACTAGCGGCTCCTACAATGAGCAGTTCTTC
TRBV18	TRBJ1-3	-	-	CASSQINSGNTIYF	TGTGCCAGCTCGCAAATCAACTCTGGAAACACCATATATTTT
TRBV27	TRBJ2-5	-	-	CASSLGGGALSETQYF	TGTGCCAGCAGTTTGGGAGGGGGGGCGCTTTCAGAGACCCAGTACTTC
TRBV30	TRBJ2-6	-	TRBD1	CAWNGQVEVFGANVLTF	TGTGCCTGGAATGGACAGGTGGAAGTTTTTGGGGCCAACGTCCTGACTTTC
TRBV5-6	TRBJ2-6	-	-	CASTRNRGGYGANVLTF	TGTGCCAGCACCCGAAACAGGGGAGGATATGGGGCCAACGTCCTGACTTTC
TRBV28	TRBJ1-1	-	-	CASSLGHRRGTEAFF	TGTGCCAGCAGTTTGGGCCACAGGCGGGGAACTGAAGCTTTCTTT
TRBV6-4	TRBJ2-1	-	-	CASSELGGKGEQFF	TGTGCCAGCAGTGAACTTGGTGGGAAGGGTGAGCAGTTCTTC
TRBV27	TRBJ1-1	-	-	CASSPRGGKQDEAFF	TGTGCCAGCAGTCCTCGCGGGGGCAAACAAGATGAAGCTTTCTTT
TRBV5-6	TRBJ2-7	-	-	CASSFERSYEQYF	TGTGCCAGCAGCTTCGAGCGGTCCTACGAGCAGTACTTC
TRBV27	TRBJ1-5	-	TRBD1	CASRIQGGANQPQHF	TGTGCCAGCAGAATCCAAGGGGGCGCCAATCAGCCCCAGCATTTT
TRBV5-1	TRBJ1-5	-	TRBD1	CASSPGQGDQPQHF	TGCGCCAGCAGCCCGGGACAGGGGGACCAGCCCCAGCATTTT
TRBV28	TRBJ2-2	-	-	CASYRYGGLGTGELFF	TGTGCCAGCTATCGCTACGGGGGGCTCGGCACCGGGGAGCTGTTTTTT
TRBV19	TRBJ2-7	-	-	CASSIVLGYSYEQYF	TGTGCCAGTAGTATAGTCCTCGGTTACTCCTACGAGCAGTACTTC
TRBV5-6	TRBJ2-7	-	-	CASSSGQPYEQYF	TGTGCCAGCAGCTCCGGACAGCCTTACGAGCAGTACTTC
TRBV28	TRBJ2-7	-	-	CASSLYLDEQYF	TGTGCCAGCAGTTTATATTTGGACGAGCAGTACTTC
TRBV5-6	TRBJ1-5	-	-	CASSVKRSAAGNQPQHF	TGTGCCAGCAGCGTCAAAAGGTCAGCGGCGGGGAATCAGCCCCAGCATTTT
TRBV10-1	TRBJ2-5	-	TRBD2	CASSEGGGQTQYF	TGCGCCAGCAGTGAGGGGGGGGGACAGACCCAGTACTTC
TRBV19	TRBJ1-5	-	-	CASSLDGYQPQHF	TGTGCCAGTAGTCTGGACGGGTATCAGCCCCAGCATTTT
TRBV18	TRBJ2-7	-	TRBD1	CASSPTTGDYEQYF	TGTGCCAGCTCACCAACGACAGGGGACTACGAGCAGTACTTC
TRBV11-3	TRBJ2-5	-	TRBD1	CASSWGQAGGETQYF	TGTGCCAGCAGCTGGGGACAGGCAGGTGGGGAGACCCAGTACTTC
TRBV4-2	TRBJ1-5	once	TRBD1	CASTPGTGTNSNQPQHF	TGTGCCAGCACCCCAGGGACAGGGACGAATAGCAATCAGCCCCAGCATTTT
TRBV13	TRBJ2-2	-	-	CASSLKLGYTGELFF	TGTGCCAGCAGCTTAAAATTAGGGTACACCGGGGAGCTGTTTTTT
TRBV6-1	TRBJ2-7	-	-	CASTSPTAQYF	TGTGCCAGCACGTCACCCACCGCGCAGTACTTC
TRBV7-2	TRBJ1-1	-	-	CASSLATPHAEAFF	TGTGCCAGCAGCCTGGCCACTCCCCACGCTGAAGCTTTCTTT
TRBV7-3	TRBJ2-1	-	TRBD1	CASSLWRTGFADIKREQFF	TGTGCCAGCAGCTTATGGAGGACAGGGTTTGCAGACATTAAGCGGGAGCAGTTCTTC
TRBV25-1	TRBJ1-5	-	-	CASSEGHPSNQPQHF	TGTGCCAGCAGTGAAGGGCACCCTAGCAATCAGCCCCAGCATTTT
TRBV7-8	TRBJ2-7	-	TRBD1	CASSLGDRVYEQYF	TGTGCCAGCAGCTTAGGGGACAGGGTCTACGAGCAGTACTTC
TRBV18	TRBJ2-5	-	-	CASSPVPETQYF	TGTGCCAGCTCACCCGTCCCTGAGACCCAGTACTTC
TRBV5-4	TRBJ2-5	-	TRBD2	CASGAGQETQYF	TGTGCAAGCGGGGCAGGCCAAGAGACCCAGTACTTC
TRBV7-3	TRBJ2-2	-	TRBD2	CASSLTSGSTRTGELFF	TGTGCCAGCAGCCTCACTAGCGGGAGTACTCGCACCGGGGAGCTGTTTTTT
TRBV19	TRBJ1-1	-	-	CASTTEMNTEAFF	TGTGCCAGTACGACAGAAATGAACACTGAAGCTTTCTTT
TRBV29-1	TRBJ2-7	-	-	CSVRSYYEQYF	TGCAGCGTTCGGAGCTACTACGAGCAGTACTTC
TRBV28	TRBJ2-1	once	-	CASSLTSEQFF	TGTGCCAGCAGTCTAACTAGCGAGCAGTTCTTC
TRBV9	TRBJ1-4	-	-	CASSVEGIPPEKLFF	TGTGCCAGCAGCGTAGAGGGGATCCCGCCAGAAAAACTGTTTTTT
TRBV2	TRBJ2-5	-	-	CASSGGSQETQYF	TGTGCCAGCAGTGGGGGGTCGCAAGAGACCCAGTACTTC
TRBV9	TRBJ1-2	-	-	CASSVGQGDYGYTF	TGTGCCAGCAGCGTAGGCCAGGGTGACTATGGCTACACCTTC
TRBV19	TRBJ1-5	-	-	CASSIDPYSSNQPQHF	TGTGCCAGTAGTATAGACCCGTACAGTAGCAATCAGCCCCAGCATTTT
TRBV9	TRBJ2-1	-	TRBD1	CASSVGGTGGYNEQFF	TGTGCCAGCAGCGTAGGTGGGACAGGGGGTTACAATGAGCAGTTCTTC